This is a list of T cell receptor beta chains from one sample in a study of blood T cell repertoires in COVID-19. Produced via immunoSEQ multiplex PCR; TCRdb's table is partial and in-frame only. The table has over 15,000 clones, about 82% seen once. The sequencing input was peripheral blood. The receptors originated from a man older than 75 with acute or convalescent COVID-19. CDR3s include the opening cysteine and the closing phenylalanine or tryptophan. D genes are given only for firm matches. Some rows have no size entry. The others give once, few or many, or a class for an expanded clone.

>TRBJ1-1|-|-|TRBV27
TGTGCCAGCAGTTTAACACCCTGGAACACTGAAGCTTTCTTT
CASSLTPWNTEAFF
>TRBJ1-2|-|-|TRBV6-5
TGTGCCAGCAGCCTTCAGGGGAGAGGTGGCTACACCTTC
CASSLQGRGGYTF
>TRBJ2-5|-|TRBD2|TRBV11-2
TGTGCCAGCAGCTTAGTGGCTAGCGGACAAGAGACCCAGTACTTC
CASSLVASGQETQYF
>TRBJ2-3|-|-|TRBV7-3
TGTGCCAGCAGCTTACGGACTGCCACAGATACGCAGTATTTT
CASSLRTATDTQYF
>TRBJ2-3|-|TRBD1|TRBV19
TGTGCCAGTAGGAAGACAGGGGGTAAGGATACGCAGTATTTT
CASRKTGGKDTQYF
>TRBJ1-2|-|TRBD1|TRBV11-2
TGTGCCAGCAGCCATCCTACGACAGGGGGGGGCTATGGCTACACCTTC
CASSHPTTGGGYGYTF
>TRBJ1-2|few|-|TRBV27
TGTGCCAGCAGTGGAACAGGTTACAGGGGCTACACCTTC
CASSGTGYRGYTF
>TRBJ1-5|-|-|TRBV18
TGTGCCAGCTCGCCGGTACCTTATAGCAATCAGCCCCAGCATTTT
CASSPVPYSNQPQHF
>TRBJ1-5|-|TRBD1|TRBV2
TGTGCCAGCAGGATGGGGACAGGAAGCAATCAGCCCCAGCATTTT
CASRMGTGSNQPQHF
>TRBJ2-2|-|-|TRBV7-7
TGTGCCAGCAGCCCTACCCCGGGGTCGGTTACCGGGGAGCTGTTTTTT
CASSPTPGSVTGELFF
>TRBJ1-2|-|-|TRBV30
TGTGCCTGGAGAGGCCTACCATCCCGGGGGGGCTACACCTTC
CAWRGLPSRGGYTF
>TRBJ2-1|-|TRBD2|TRBV5-4
TGTGCCAGCAGCCCCGGACTAGCGGGGGGCAATGAGCAGTTCTTC
CASSPGLAGGNEQFF
>TRBJ2-1|-|TRBD2|TRBV3-1/TRBV3-2
TGTGCCAGCAGCCAAATAGCGGGGGGGCCGGATGAGCAGTTCTTC
CASSQIAGGPDEQFF
>TRBJ1-5|once|-|TRBV4-3
TGCGCCAGCAGCCACCCGGGAGTCTTCGATCAGCCCCAGCATTTT
CASSHPGVFDQPQHF
>TRBJ1-6|-|-|TRBV2
TGTGCCAGCACCCCGGGGAGGGCCCTATCACCCCTCCACTTT
CASTPGRALSPLHF
>TRBJ1-1|-|-|TRBV19
TGTGCCAGTAGGAGGGACATGGCCACTGAAGCTTTCTTT
CASRRDMATEAFF
>TRBJ2-1|-|-|TRBV7-5
TGTGCCAGAAGCTCGCCCGGGACTGTAGACAATGAGCAGTTCTTC
CARSSPGTVDNEQFF
>TRBJ1-3|-|-|TRBV6-5
TGTGCCACTCGGCGCGGGTCGGCTGGAAACACCATATATTTT
CATRRGSAGNTIYF
>TRBJ2-5|-|-|TRBV18
TGTGCCAGCTCACCACCTGAAGCCGAGACCCAGTACTTC
CASSPPEAETQYF
>TRBJ1-6|-|TRBD1|TRBV19
TGTGCCAGTAGTCCGGGACAGAGTTCACCCCTCCACTTT
CASSPGQSSPLHF
>TRBJ1-3|-|-|TRBV30
TGTGCCTGGGATTCGAGGTCTCGTTTTGGAAACACCATATATTTT
CAWDSRSRFGNTIYF
>TRBJ2-2|-|-|TRBV2
TGTGCCAGCAGTGTCCGAACATCGAACACCGGGGAGCTGTTTTTT
CASSVRTSNTGELFF
>TRBJ1-2|-|-|TRBV2
TGTGCCAGCAGGACAGAATCTTATGGCTACACCTTC
CASRTESYGYTF
>TRBJ2-1|-|-|TRBV5-1
TGCGCCAGCAGCTTGGATTTTCCAGACAATGAGCAGTTCTTC
CASSLDFPDNEQFF
>TRBJ2-7|-|TRBD1|TRBV7-2
TGTGCCAGCAGCTCGTCCCCGGGACAGTTCGAGCAGTACTTC
CASSSSPGQFEQYF
>TRBJ1-2|-|-|TRBV7-2
TGTGCCAGCAGCTTAGACCCAAGCAGGGGCTACACCTTC
CASSLDPSRGYTF
>TRBJ1-3|-|-|TRBV6-6
TGTGCCAGCAGTCGCTTTGGGAGCTCTGGAAACACCATATATTTT
CASSRFGSSGNTIYF
>TRBJ1-1|-|-|TRBV5-8
TGTGCCAGCAGCTTGGAGGACAGATTTACGAACACTGAAGCTTTCTTT
CASSLEDRFTNTEAFF
>TRBJ1-2|-|-|TRBV24-1
TGTGCCACCAGTGCTACAGGAGCCCTTAACTATGGCTACACCTTC
CATSATGALNYGYTF
>TRBJ2-1|-|-|TRBV7-2
TGTGCCAGCAGCTGGCAGACAGTCTCCTACAATGAGCAGTTCTTC
CASSWQTVSYNEQFF
>TRBJ2-1|-|TRBD1|TRBV10-3
TGTGCCATCAGGTCGGGACAGGACTACAATGAGCAGTTCTTC
CAIRSGQDYNEQFF
>TRBJ2-2|-|-|TRBV4-2
TGTGCCAGCAGCCAACCCGAGCTTACCCCCACCGGGGAGCTGTTTTTT
CASSQPELTPTGELFF
>TRBJ1-2|-|-|TRBV5-4
TGTGCCAGCAGCTTAGGTCGACAGAGTCTTTATGGCTACACCTTC
CASSLGRQSLYGYTF
>TRBJ2-3|-|TRBD2|TRBV3-1/TRBV3-2
TGTGCCAGCAGCCCCCGACTAGCGGGGTACACAGATACGCAGTATTTT
CASSPRLAGYTDTQYF
>TRBJ2-2|-|-|TRBV9
TGTGCCAGCAGCGTTATTAGCAACACCGGGGAGCTGTTTTTT
CASSVISNTGELFF
>TRBJ2-5|-|TRBD2|TRBV12-3/TRBV12-4
TGTGCCAGCACGTCGGGGGGACAGACCCAGTACTTC
CASTSGGQTQYF
>TRBJ1-4|-|-|TRBV19
TGTGCCACCTCGGGTGGAACTAATGAAAAACTGTTTTTT
CATSGGTNEKLFF
>TRBJ2-2|once|TRBD2|TRBV4-3
TGCGCCAGCAGCCTCGGCGGGGGTCACGCCGGGGAGCTGTTTTTT
CASSLGGGHAGELFF
>TRBJ2-1|-|-|TRBV19
TGTGCCAGTAGTATAGCCGGGTTCGGTGAGCAGTTCTTC
CASSIAGFGEQFF
>TRBJ2-6|few|-|TRBV7-2
TGTGCCAGCAGCTTAAATGGGCTAGCTGCTCTCTCTGGGGCCAACGTCCTGACTTTC
CASSLNGLAALSGANVLTF
>TRBJ2-3|-|-|TRBV28
TGTGCCAGCAGTCCGAATGGGCTCAGCACAGATACGCAGTATTTT
CASSPNGLSTDTQYF
>TRBJ1-5|-|-|TRBV27
TGTGCCAGCAGTTTATCCGGACTTCTACAGCCCCAGCATTTT
CASSLSGLLQPQHF
>TRBJ2-7|-|TRBD1|TRBV19
TGTGCCACCAGAAGGGCTGACAGGGGGCTTGGTGAGCAGTACTTC
CATRRADRGLGEQYF
>TRBJ1-1|-|-|TRBV18
TGTGCCAGCTCGCCTGACAAGGATATAGGAGCTTTCTTT
CASSPDKDIGAFF
>TRBJ2-1|-|-|TRBV4-3
TGCGCCAGCAGCCAAGTGAGCTACAATGAGCAGTTCTTC
CASSQVSYNEQFF
>TRBJ2-5|few|TRBD1|TRBV7-3
TGTGCCAGCAGCTTAAATCCTGGACAGGGGGCTAGCGCCCAGTACTTC
CASSLNPGQGASAQYF
>TRBJ1-2|-|TRBD1|TRBV7-3
TGTGCCAGCAGCAGGGACAGGGGCACGTTGTATGGCTACACCTTC
CASSRDRGTLYGYTF
>TRBJ2-3|-|-|TRBV11-2
TGTGCCAGCAGCCTGGAGGGGACGCAGTATTTT
CASSLEGTQYF
>TRBJ2-7|-|TRBD2|TRBV7-9
TGTGCCAGCAGCTCCTCTAGCGGGGGAGTCAACGAGCAGTACTTC
CASSSSSGGVNEQYF
>TRBJ1-5|once|-|TRBV7-9
TGTGCCAGCAGCACAGACCGCAATCAGCCCCAGCATTTT
CASSTDRNQPQHF
>TRBJ1-5|-|TRBD1|TRBV24-1
TGTGCCACCAGTGATCCTCTTACAGGGGCCCAGCATTTT
CATSDPLTGAQHF
>TRBJ1-5|-|-|TRBV6-5
TGTGCCAGCAGTCCGTACGGGGGTAGGCAGCCCCAGCATTTT
CASSPYGGRQPQHF
>TRBJ2-1|-|-|TRBV5-1
TGCGCCAGCAGCTCTCCGGGACATTCCTACAATGAGCAGTTCTTC
CASSSPGHSYNEQFF